This T cell receptor beta chain was sequenced for a study of blood T cell repertoires in COVID-19 (dated by TCRdb to 2018 to 2020). Regarding the research as a whole: Collaborator samples came from the United States, Italy and Spain and covered acute and convalescent phases of COVID-19. The material from the prospective study consisted of cDNA or gDNA derived from T cells, B-cell-depleted T cells, or PBMCs. Subjects who had been exposed to COVID-19, were actively infected with it, or had recovered from it provided the deeply sampled blood TCRbeta repertoires that made up the dataset. The repertoires were made available in a free public database intended to serve as a resource for research on the immune response to SARS-CoV-2. The samples were drawn from the first 160 participants of the ongoing ImmuneRACE study and from 1,254 subjects provided by 6 global collaborators. A de-identified subject ID, COVID-19 status, age in years and sex were almost always included in the sample metadata. Where HLA class I and class II types were available, the types were taken from metadata supplied by the sample provider, not from assay-based typing. The full study reports these points: The quantity of clinical and demographic metadata differed by source and by participant and was supplied without curation.

A word on this clone: The specificity of this receptor is unknown. No qualities accompany the bases; no much larger clone lies one base away.

Whole blood was collected in K2EDTA tubes by collaborating institutions according to the institutions' own protocols. For TCRbeta analysis, collaborators shipped samples as frozen whole blood, isolated PBMCs, or DNA extracted from either of those sample types. Counted from cysteine to phenylalanine, this CDR3 has 14 amino acids. Here the CDR3 DNA is all that survives: 42 bases in frame from base 1. For CDR1 and CDR2, the germline V gene lists SQVTM and ANQGSEA. V is shortened by 5 bases, J by 2 bases, and the region joining them spans 14 bases. TCRbeta CDR3 regions were amplified from genomic DNA using the immunoSEQ Assay, a bias-controlled multiplex PCR. Processing in the source paper ran as follows. The number of nucleated cells in each sample was estimated from the amplification of reference gene primers within the assay. To quantify the absolute abundance of each unique TCRbeta CDR3 rearrangement, sequence reads were collapsed and filtered. For each sample, productive Simpson clonality was calculated by taking the square root of Simpson's diversity index across productive rearrangements. This immuneACCESS table, as held by TCRdb, lists in-frame sequences with V and J called but not all clones. Of the missing ones, under half trace to an unresolved V gene in checked studies; the others have no known cause. From that table come the V and J calls and clone size; the DNA was used to work out D and trimming. This sample comprises 40,000 to 55,000 clones, around 88% of them detected only once. The top ten hold around 4.9% of the sample.

The source of this sequence is a human donor in a cohort sampled during active COVID-19. Sequencing used peripheral blood. The rearrangement combines TRBV29-1 with TRBJ2-3; the D gene is perhaps TRBD1, on 5 matching bases. The CDR3 is CSVSATAPTDTQYF. The bases are TGCAGCGTTTCCGCGACAGCTCCCACAGATACGCAGTATTTT.